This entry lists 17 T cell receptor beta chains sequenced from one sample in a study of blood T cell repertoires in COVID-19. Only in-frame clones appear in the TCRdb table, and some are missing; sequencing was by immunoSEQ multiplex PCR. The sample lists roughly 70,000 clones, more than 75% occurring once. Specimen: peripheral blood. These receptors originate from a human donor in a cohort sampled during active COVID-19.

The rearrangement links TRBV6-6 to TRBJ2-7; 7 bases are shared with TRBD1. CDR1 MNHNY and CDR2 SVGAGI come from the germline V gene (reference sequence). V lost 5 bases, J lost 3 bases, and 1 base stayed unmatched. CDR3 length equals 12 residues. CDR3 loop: CASSRDSYEQYF. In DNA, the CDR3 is TGTGCCAGCAGTCGGGACAGCTACGAGCAGTACTTC.

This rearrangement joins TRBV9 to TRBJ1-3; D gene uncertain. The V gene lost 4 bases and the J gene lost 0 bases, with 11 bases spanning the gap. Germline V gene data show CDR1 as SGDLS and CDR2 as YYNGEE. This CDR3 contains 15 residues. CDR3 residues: CASSPYKNSGNTIYF. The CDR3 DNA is TGTGCCAGCAGCCCGTACAAAAACTCTGGAAACACCATATATTTT. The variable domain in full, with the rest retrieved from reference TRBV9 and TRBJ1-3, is DSGVTQTPKHLITATGQRVTLRCSPRSGDLSVYWYQQSLDQGLQFLIQYYNGEERAKGNILERFSAQQFPDLHSELNLSSLELGDSALYFCASSPYKNSGNTIYFGEGSWLTVV.

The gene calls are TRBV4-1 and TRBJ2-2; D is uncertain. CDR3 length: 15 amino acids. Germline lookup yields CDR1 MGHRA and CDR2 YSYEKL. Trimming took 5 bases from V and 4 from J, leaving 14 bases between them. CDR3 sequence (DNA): TGCGCCAGCAGCTCGACCTGGGCCCCCACCGGGGAGCTGTTTTTT. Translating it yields CASSSTWAPTGELFF.

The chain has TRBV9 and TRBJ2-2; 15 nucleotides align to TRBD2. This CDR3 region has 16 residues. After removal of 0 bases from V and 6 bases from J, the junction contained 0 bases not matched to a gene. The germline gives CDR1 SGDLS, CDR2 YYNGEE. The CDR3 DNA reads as TGTGCCAGCAGCGTAGGGACTAGCGGGAGGGCCGGGGAGCTGTTTTTT. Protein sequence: CASSVGTSGRAGELFF.

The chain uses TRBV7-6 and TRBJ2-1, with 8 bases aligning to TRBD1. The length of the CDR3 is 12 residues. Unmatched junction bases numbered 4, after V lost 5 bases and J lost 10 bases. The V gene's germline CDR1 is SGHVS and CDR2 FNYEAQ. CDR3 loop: CASSPPGGEQFF. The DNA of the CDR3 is TGTGCCAGCAGCCCCCCAGGGGGCGAGCAGTTCTTC. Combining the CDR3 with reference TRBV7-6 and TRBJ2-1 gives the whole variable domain GAGVSQSPRYKVTKRGQDVALRCDPISGHVSLYWYRQALGQGPEFLTYFNYEAQQDKSGLPNDRFSAERPEGSISTLTIQRTEQRDSAMYRCASSPPGGEQFFGPGTRLTVL.

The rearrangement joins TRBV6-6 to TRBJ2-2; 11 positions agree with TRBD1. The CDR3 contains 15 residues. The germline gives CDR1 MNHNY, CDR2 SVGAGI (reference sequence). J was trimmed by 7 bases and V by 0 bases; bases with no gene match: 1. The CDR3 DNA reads TGTGCCAGCAGTTACTCGGGACAGGGGGGCGGGGAGCTGTTTTTT. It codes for CASSYSGQGGGELFF.

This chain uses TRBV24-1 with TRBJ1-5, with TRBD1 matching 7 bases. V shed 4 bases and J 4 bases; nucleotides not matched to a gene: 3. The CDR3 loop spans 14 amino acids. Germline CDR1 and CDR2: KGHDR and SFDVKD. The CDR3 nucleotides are TGTGCCACCAGTGAGGCAGGGGGGAATCAGCCCCAGCATTTT. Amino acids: CATSEAGGNQPQHF.

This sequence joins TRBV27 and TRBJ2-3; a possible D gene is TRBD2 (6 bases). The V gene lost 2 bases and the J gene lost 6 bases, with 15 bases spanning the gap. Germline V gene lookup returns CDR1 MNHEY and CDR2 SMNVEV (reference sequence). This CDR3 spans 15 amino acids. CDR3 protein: CASSLEGLRLDTQYF. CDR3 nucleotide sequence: TGTGCCAGCAGTTTAGAGGGACTCAGGTTGGATACGCAGTATTTT.

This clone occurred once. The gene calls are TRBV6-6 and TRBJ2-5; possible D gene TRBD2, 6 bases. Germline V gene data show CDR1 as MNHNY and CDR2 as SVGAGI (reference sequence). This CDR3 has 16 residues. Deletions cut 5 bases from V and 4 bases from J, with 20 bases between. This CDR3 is CASSHKLAGGLETQYF. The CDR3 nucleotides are TGTGCCAGCAGTCATAAACTAGCAGGAGGACTAGAGACCCAGTACTTC.

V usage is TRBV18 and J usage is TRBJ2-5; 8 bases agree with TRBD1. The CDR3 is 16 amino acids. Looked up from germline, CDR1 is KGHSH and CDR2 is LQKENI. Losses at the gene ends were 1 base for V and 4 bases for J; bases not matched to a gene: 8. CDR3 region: CASSPLGQGGGETQYF. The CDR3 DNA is TGTGCCAGCTCACCACTAGGACAGGGAGGAGGAGAGACCCAGTACTTC.

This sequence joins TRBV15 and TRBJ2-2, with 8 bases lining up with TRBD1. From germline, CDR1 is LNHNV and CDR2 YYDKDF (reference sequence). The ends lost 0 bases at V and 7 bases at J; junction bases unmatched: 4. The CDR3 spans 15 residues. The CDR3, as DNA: TGTGCCACCAGCAGAGATACAGGGGGTGGCGGGGAGCTGTTTTTT. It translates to CATSRDTGGGGELFF.

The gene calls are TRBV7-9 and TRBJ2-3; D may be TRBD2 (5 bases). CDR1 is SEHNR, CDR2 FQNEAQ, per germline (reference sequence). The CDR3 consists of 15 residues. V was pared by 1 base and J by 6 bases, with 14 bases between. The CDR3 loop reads CASSLGTGQGDTQYF. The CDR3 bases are TGTGCCAGCAGCTTAGGGACTGGGCAAGGGGATACGCAGTATTTT.

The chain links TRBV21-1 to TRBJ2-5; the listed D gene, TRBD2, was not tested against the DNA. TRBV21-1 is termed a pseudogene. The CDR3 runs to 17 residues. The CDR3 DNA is TGTGCCAGCAGCAAAGGGGCTAGCGGGCTTGGTGGAGAGACCCAGTACTTC. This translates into CASSKGASGLGGETQYF.

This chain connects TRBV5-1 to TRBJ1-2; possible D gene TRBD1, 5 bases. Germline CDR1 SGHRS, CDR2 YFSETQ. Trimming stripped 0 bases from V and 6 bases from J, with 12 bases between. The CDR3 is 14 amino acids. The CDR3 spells CASSLGTLYDGYTF. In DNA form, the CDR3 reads TGCGCCAGCAGCTTGGGGACATTGTACGATGGCTACACCTTC.

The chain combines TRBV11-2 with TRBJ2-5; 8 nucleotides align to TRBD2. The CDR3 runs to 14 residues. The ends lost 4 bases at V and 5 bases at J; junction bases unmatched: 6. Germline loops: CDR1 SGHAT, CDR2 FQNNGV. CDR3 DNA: TGTGCCAGCAGCTGGACCGGGGGGGTTGAGACCCAGTACTTC. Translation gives CASSWTGGVETQYF.

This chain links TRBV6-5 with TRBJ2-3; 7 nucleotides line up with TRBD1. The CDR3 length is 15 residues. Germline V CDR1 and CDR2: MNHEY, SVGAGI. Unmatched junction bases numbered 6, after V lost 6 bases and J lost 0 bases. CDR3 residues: CASSLGQISTDTQYF. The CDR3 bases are TGTGCCAGCAGCCTGGGACAGATTAGCACAGATACGCAGTATTTT.

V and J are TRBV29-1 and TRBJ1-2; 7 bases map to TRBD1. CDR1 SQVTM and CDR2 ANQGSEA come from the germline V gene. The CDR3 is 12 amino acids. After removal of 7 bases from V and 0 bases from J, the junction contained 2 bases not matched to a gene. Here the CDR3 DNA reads TGCAGCGCTGGGACAGCTAACTATGGCTACACCTTC. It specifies CSAGTANYGYTF.